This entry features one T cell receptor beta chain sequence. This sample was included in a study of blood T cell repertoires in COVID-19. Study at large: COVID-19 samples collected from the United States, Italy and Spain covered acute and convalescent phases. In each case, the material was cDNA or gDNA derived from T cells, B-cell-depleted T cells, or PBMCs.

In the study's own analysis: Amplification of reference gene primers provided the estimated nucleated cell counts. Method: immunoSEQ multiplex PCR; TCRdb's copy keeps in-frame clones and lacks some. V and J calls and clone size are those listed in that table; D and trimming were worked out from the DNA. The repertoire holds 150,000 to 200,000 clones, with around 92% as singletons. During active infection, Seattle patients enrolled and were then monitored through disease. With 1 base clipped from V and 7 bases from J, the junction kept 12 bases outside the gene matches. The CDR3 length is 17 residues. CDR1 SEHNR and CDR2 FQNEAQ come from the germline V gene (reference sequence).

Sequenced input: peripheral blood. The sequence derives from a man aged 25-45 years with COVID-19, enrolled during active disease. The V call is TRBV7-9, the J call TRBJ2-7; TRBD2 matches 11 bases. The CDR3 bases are TGTGCCAGCAGCTTAGATGGATCACTAGCGGGAGTACGGGAGCAGTACTTC. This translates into CASSLDGSLAGVREQYF.